This TCR beta chain was sequenced for a study of T-cell reconstitution after alpha-beta-depleted transplantation in children. The TCRbeta library incorporated unique molecular identifiers. One entry per CDR3 protein results from TCRdb running MiXCR on the PCR reads. Among more than 400,000 distinct CDR3 sequences listed, roughly an eighth were seen once. V shed 1 base and J shed 2 bases, with 8 bases lying between them. The V gene's germline CDR1 is SEHNR and CDR2 FQNEAQ (reference sequence). The CDR3 sequence is 14 residues long. Broader study findings: Among T cells one year after transplant, newly produced cells accounted for most counts and diversity. The origin of alpha-beta T cells about two months after transplant was reportedly several hundred expanded graft clones. Surviving recipient T cells and thymic progenitors accounted for the high day-60 TCRbeta diversity observed in some patients.

The table lists this clonotype with a few counts. Its antigen is not known. This clonotype was obtained from a female patient between 2 and 10 years old who had a stem cell transplant for aplastic anemia, so the T cells may come from the graft donor. The material sequenced was PBMCs, mostly from graft donor cells, taken 180 days after TCRalphabeta/CD19-depleted stem cell transplant. This chain uses TRBV7-9 with TRBJ2-5; unclear D gene. CDR3 residues: CASSLVAHQETQYF. In DNA, the CDR3 is TGTGCCAGCAGCTTAGTGGCACATCAAGAGACCCAGTACTTC.